This record covers a single TCR beta chain. The data were obtained in a study of OX40 agonist ivuxolimab in advanced cancers. Unmatched junction bases numbered 5, after V lost 2 bases and J lost 2 bases. There are 17 residues in the CDR3. Germline V gene sequence: CDR1 SNHLY, CDR2 FYNNEI. TCRdb's copy holds only in-frame clones and misses some; the assay was immunoSEQ multiplex PCR. The table includes about 52,000 clones, around 80% detected once. The chain couples TRBV2 to TRBJ2-1; 11 bases are a match to TRBD2. The TCR sequence derives from an adult with an advanced solid tumor such as melanoma, head and neck, liver or kidney cancer. This material consisted of CD4+ or CD8+ T cells sorted from blood, taken in a trial of the OX40 agonist ivuxolimab. The CDR3 loop is CASSEWASGRTYNEQFF. The DNA for the CDR3 is TGTGCCAGCAGTGAATGGGCTAGCGGGAGGACCTACAATGAGCAGTTCTTC.